A selection of T cell receptor beta chains follows, all from one sample in a study of blood T cell repertoires in COVID-19. Sequencing used immunoSEQ multiplex PCR; TCRdb keeps in-frame clones, though not all of them. The sample has 300,000 to 400,000 clones; roughly 85% are singletons. Sequencing was performed on PBMCs or T cells enriched from blood (not recorded which). The source is a woman younger than 45 who had been exposed to COVID-19. CDR3s include the opening cysteine and the closing phenylalanine or tryptophan. Fields, in order: D gene, clone size, V gene, J gene, CDR3 protein, CDR3 DNA. The D gene is left open where the match is weak. Clone size is given for some rows only: seen once, a few or many times, or a class if the clone is expanded.

.	.	TRBV3-1/TRBV3-2	TRBJ1-2	CASCPRSGYGYTF	TGTGCCAGCTGCCCTAGAAGCGGGTATGGCTACACCTTC
TRBD2	.	TRBV3-1/TRBV3-2	TRBJ2-7	CASRLGLAGSYEQYF	TGTGCCAGCAGACTCGGACTAGCTGGCTCCTACGAGCAGTACTTC
.	.	TRBV14	TRBJ2-5	CASSQAIDRSQYF	TGTGCCAGCAGCCAAGCAATCGACAGGTCCCAGTACTTC
TRBD2	.	TRBV27	TRBJ2-1	CASSLISGAAYNEQFF	TGTGCCAGCAGTCTCATTAGCGGGGCTGCCTACAATGAGCAGTTCTTC
.	.	TRBV6-4	TRBJ2-6	CASPTGTQYSGANVLTF	TGTGCCAGCCCTACCGGGACACAATACTCTGGGGCCAACGTCCTGACTTTC
.	few	TRBV11-2	TRBJ1-6	CASSLDLSRGNSPLHF	TGTGCCAGCAGCTTAGATCTGTCAAGGGGAAATTCACCCCTCCACTTT
TRBD1	.	TRBV15	TRBJ2-5	CATSRDRDSVETQYF	TGTGCCACCAGCAGAGATAGGGACAGTGTGGAGACCCAGTACTTC
.	.	TRBV10-3	TRBJ1-2	CAISRDDFLANYGYTF	TGTGCCATCAGCCGAGACGACTTTCTAGCTAACTATGGCTACACCTTC
TRBD2	few	TRBV7-8	TRBJ2-1	CASSLAASGALYNEQFF	TGTGCCAGCAGCTTAGCGGCTAGCGGGGCTCTTTACAATGAGCAGTTCTTC
.	.	TRBV4-3	TRBJ2-6	CASSQDLGRANVLTF	TGCGCCAGCAGCCAAGATCTGGGCAGGGCCAACGTCCTGACTTTC
TRBD2	once	TRBV5-1	TRBJ2-2	CASSFGTSGGTNTGELFF	TGCGCCAGCAGCTTCGGGACTAGCGGGGGGACCAACACCGGGGAGCTGTTTTTT
TRBD1	.	TRBV11-3	TRBJ2-2	CASSSGQAYTGELFF	TGTGCCAGCAGCTCGGGACAGGCCTACACCGGGGAGCTGTTTTTT
TRBD2	.	TRBV7-7	TRBJ2-1	CASSFGTSGDNEQFF	TGTGCTAGCAGCTTTGGGACTAGCGGGGACAATGAGCAGTTCTTC
TRBD2	.	TRBV7-2	TRBJ2-2	CASPSGGPTGELFF	TGTGCCAGCCCGTCGGGGGGACCTACCGGGGAGCTGTTTTTT
.	.	TRBV11-2	TRBJ2-7	CASSLALLVADSYEQYF	TGTGCCAGCAGCTTAGCTCTCCTGGTAGCGGACTCCTACGAGCAGTACTTC
.	once	TRBV19	TRBJ2-2	CASSAAATGELFF	TGTGCCAGTAGCGCTGCGGCCACCGGGGAGCTGTTTTTT
TRBD1	.	TRBV28	TRBJ2-2	CASSSQGAGTGELFF	TGTGCCAGCAGTTCGCAGGGGGCTGGGACCGGGGAGCTGTTTTTT
.	.	TRBV7-9	TRBJ1-4	CASSSVPTNEKLFF	TGTGCCAGCAGCTCGGTACCCACTAATGAAAAACTGTTTTTT
TRBD2	once	TRBV11-2	TRBJ2-7	CASSNGLAGGPYEQYF	TGTGCCAGCAGCAATGGACTAGCGGGAGGTCCCTACGAGCAGTACTTC
.	.	TRBV30	TRBJ2-3	CAWSDTWGADTQYF	TGTGCCTGGAGCGACACCTGGGGGGCAGATACGCAGTATTTT
.	few	TRBV14	TRBJ1-1	CASSQGLGAGMNTEAFF	TGTGCCAGCAGCCAAGGATTAGGGGCCGGAATGAACACTGAAGCTTTCTTT
.	.	TRBV4-2	TRBJ2-5	CASSQGTSRETQYF	TGTGCCAGCAGCCAAGGAACTAGCAGAGAGACCCAGTACTTC
TRBD1	.	TRBV27	TRBJ2-7	CASRFGTGGHGDYEQYF	TGTGCCAGCAGATTCGGGACAGGGGGACATGGAGACTACGAGCAGTACTTC